The 23 T cell receptor beta chains presented below share a single source sample, sequenced in a study of CD8+CD57+ T cells in acquired aplastic anemia. Template material for TCR beta VDJ and CDR3 profiling consisted of genomic DNA. TCRdb reanalysed the reads using MiXCR and keeps one entry per CDR3 protein. The sample has about 420,000 distinct CDR3 sequences, just under 70% seen once. The specimen sequenced was sorted CD4+, CD8+, or CD8+CD57+ T cells (not recorded which) from PBMCs. These receptors were obtained from a human donor in good health, serving as a control.

Remarks on this clonotype: This could be a read error, since a much larger clone is one nucleotide away. The chain recombines TRBV4-3 with TRBJ2-1, with D hard to call. V was shortened by 1 base and J by 8 bases, with 12 bases between the two germline ends. The CDR3 covers 14 residues. Germline CDR1 LGHNA, CDR2 YSLEER. DNA of the CDR3: TGCGCCAGCAGCCAAGGAACCTCTAGGGATGAGCAGTTCTTC. Protein product: CASSQGTSRDEQFF.

There are many counts of this clonotype. This chain connects TRBV29-1 to TRBJ1-1, with D perhaps matching TRBD1 (5 bases). The CDR3 contains 11 residues. V lost 2 bases to trimming and J lost 7 bases, with 8 bases between them. CDR1 SQVTM and CDR2 ANQGSEA come from the germline V gene. The DNA of the CDR3 is TGCAGCGTTGAAACGGGGGGTGAAGCTTTCTTT. Translation gives CSVETGGEAFF.

V is TRBV15 and J is TRBJ1-1; D is possibly TRBD1 (6 bases). V was pared by 11 bases and J by 4 bases, with 20 bases between. The CDR3 length is 14 residues. The germline V gene encodes CDR1 LNHNV and CDR2 YYDKDF (reference sequence). The CDR3 protein is CAASRGHVGTEAFF. As DNA, the CDR3 is TGTGCCGCAAGCAGGGGACACGTCGGCACTGAAGCTTTCTTT.

A few counts support this clonotype. CDR3 in amino acids: CASSSRGGETQYF. CDR3 DNA sequence: TGTGCCAGCAGCTCTAGGGGAGGGGAGACCCAGTACTTC. The V gene is TRBV4-2, the J gene TRBJ2-5, with 7 bases matching TRBD2. Per germline, CDR1 LGHNA and CDR2 YNFKEQ. V was pared by 5 bases and J by 5 bases, with 5 bases of the junction left unmatched. This CDR3 spans 13 amino acids.

This clonotype was seen more than once but under ten times. The chain carries TRBV6-1 and TRBJ1-6; TRBD1 aligns across 7 bases. V lost 6 bases and J lost 9; bases outside the gene matches: 11. The CDR3 loop spans 15 amino acids. Germline V CDR1 and CDR2: MNHNS, SASEGT. DNA for the CDR3: TGTGCCAGCAGCTTGGGACAGATGATTAGTTCACCCCTCCACTTT. Encoded protein: CASSLGQMISSPLHF.

V and J are TRBV9 and TRBJ1-6; a weak D match, TRBD1 (6 bases). The V gene's germline CDR1 is SGDLS and CDR2 YYNGEE. This CDR3 region has 13 residues. The V gene lost 0 bases and the J gene lost 18 bases, with 16 bases spanning the gap. The DNA of the CDR3 is TGTGCCAGCAGCGTAGATTCAGGGGAAGAGACCCACTTT. Translation: CASSVDSGEETHF.

Worth noting for this clonotype: The final CDR3 position lacks the conserved phenylalanine or tryptophan, pointing to a likely read error. It is unclear where the CDR3 begins or ends on the DNA, so no DNA is shown, and the CDR3 is as TCRdb lists it. The chain recombines TRBV24-1 with TRBJ1-2; the D call of TRBD1 is as the table states it, not checked on the DNA. Germline assignment: CDR1 KGHDR and CDR2 SFDVKD. Inclusive of both ends, the CDR3 amounts to 12 amino acids. The CDR3: CAAPPRVYGHSV.

This clonotype was counted ten times or more. With a much larger clone just one base away, this may be a read error. The V and J genes are TRBV19 and TRBJ1-2, with 9 bases matching TRBD1. Germline V gives CDR1 LNHDA, CDR2 SQIVND (reference sequence). There are 15 residues in the CDR3. The CDR3 spells CASSIDRDRENGHTF. CDR3 DNA: TGTGCCAGTAGTATAGATCGGGACAGGGAGAATGGCCACACCTTC.

This clonotype appeared many times. The CDR3 region is CSASMGLETQYF. The CDR3 bases are TGCAGTGCTAGTATGGGGTTGGAGACCCAGTACTTC. The chain carries TRBV20-1 and TRBJ2-5; no clear D gene. Germline CDR1 and CDR2: DFQATT and SNEGSKA (reference sequence). The CDR3 covers 12 residues. Trimming left V 3 bases short and J 5 bases short, with 10 bases between.

The rearrangement links TRBV5-8 to TRBJ2-2; 11 positions agree with TRBD2. CDR3 length: 21 residues. The V gene's germline CDR1 is SGHTS and CDR2 YDEGEE. Trimming took 4 bases from V and 2 from J; bases not matched to a gene: 19. CDR3 bases: TGTGCCAGCAGCGCGAGCCCCAGCGAGGTTCTAGCGGGGGGAAACACCGGGGAGCTGTTTTTT. Protein product: CASSASPSEVLAGGNTGELFF.

In this sample, this clonotype turned up a few times. This may come from a read error, since a much larger clone is one base off. The chain links TRBV11-2 to TRBJ1-4, with D unclear. Germline V gives CDR1 SGHAT, CDR2 FQNNGV. The CDR3 is 11 residues long. The CDR3 protein is CASSLDEKLLF. CDR3 sequence (DNA): TGTGCCAGCAGCTTGGACGAAAAACTGCTTTTT.

There are many counts of this clonotype. The genes are TRBV5-1 and TRBJ1-3; TRBD1 is a possible D gene (6 bases). CDR1 and CDR2 from the germline V gene are SGHRS and YFSETQ. This CDR3 region has 17 residues. Trimming removed 0 bases at V and 3 bases at J, with 16 bases between. The CDR3, as DNA: TGCGCCAGCAGCTTGGAGGGACAACTCCTCGGTGGAAACACCATATATTTT. Its protein is CASSLEGQLLGGNTIYF.

This rearrangement joins TRBV10-3 to TRBJ2-3; the match to TRBD1 covers 7 bases. There are 14 residues in the CDR3. Germline V gene data show CDR1 as ENHRY and CDR2 as SYGVKD. V was pared by 6 bases and J by 2 bases, with 5 bases of the junction left unmatched. In DNA form, the CDR3 reads TGTGCCATCAGCGCCGGGACAGACACAGATACGCAGTATTTT. This codes for CAISAGTDTDTQYF.

Points on this clonotype: It is likely a read error, because the conserved phenylalanine at the end of the CDR3 is missing. Because the CDR3's place on the DNA is in doubt, the DNA is left out and the CDR3 is given as listed by TCRdb. The chain carries TRBV7-9 and TRBJ2-2; TRBD2, the table's D call, was not compared with the DNA. The CDR3 is 13 amino acids in total, end residues counted. Germline lookup yields CDR1 SEHNR and CDR2 FQNEAQ (reference sequence). The CDR3: CASSLDSGGADQY.

The genes are TRBV10-2 and TRBJ1-1; weak D call: TRBD1 (6 bases). CDR1 and CDR2 from the germline V gene are WSHSY and SAAADI. V dropped 6 bases and J dropped 14 bases, with 25 bases sitting between them. The CDR3 extends over 14 amino acids. The CDR3 here is CASSTGLDRGGAFF. DNA of the CDR3: TGCGCCAGCAGCACCGGGTTGGACCGCGGGGGGGCGTTCTTT.

The rearrangement uses TRBV11-2 and TRBJ1-6; a possible D gene is TRBD1 (6 bases). The CDR3 is made up of 14 amino acids. Trimming shortened V by 5 bases and J by 10 bases, and 15 bases separated the two germline ends. CDR1 is SGHAT, CDR2 FQNNGV, per germline. CDR3 in DNA: TGTGCCAGCAGCCTCCGACAGGATGGGTCACCCCTCCACTTT. Its protein product is CASSLRQDGSPLHF. The whole variable domain, filled in from reference TRBV11-2 and TRBJ1-6, reads EAGVAQSPRYKIIEKRQSVAFWCNPISGHATLYWYQQILGQGPKLLIQFQNNGVVDDSQLPKDRFSAERLKGVDSTLKIQPAKLEDSAVYLCASSLRQDGSPLHFGNGTRLTVT.

V is TRBV7-3 and J is TRBJ2-7, with D perhaps being TRBD1 or TRBD2 (5 bases each). V was shortened by 5 bases and J by 4 bases, with 18 bases between the two germline ends. This CDR3 has 15 residues. Germline V CDR1 and CDR2: SGHTA, FQGTGA. The CDR3 nucleotides read TGTGCCAGCAGCAAGAGGGGTGAAGCTGGTTACGAGCAGTACTTC. It is translated as CASSKRGEAGYEQYF.

The CDR3: CASSLTGQGGYEQYF. Written as DNA, the CDR3 is TGTGCCAGCAGCTTAACGGGACAGGGTGGTTACGAGCAGTACTTC. V gene TRBV7-9 combines with J gene TRBJ2-1, with TRBD1 identical over 9 bases. The end of the DNA aligns better with TRBJ2-7, so the J call may be wrong. The germline V gene has CDR1 SEHNR and CDR2 FQNEAQ (reference sequence). This CDR3 is 15 amino acids long.

The chain has TRBV11-2 and TRBJ2-3; the D is unclear. Trimming took 5 bases from V and 3 from J, leaving 12 bases between them. Germline CDR1 SGHAT, CDR2 FQNNGV. The CDR3 has 14 residues. The CDR3 loop reads CASSEGALTDTQYF. CDR3 DNA sequence: TGTGCCAGCAGCGAAGGCGCCCTGACAGATACGCAGTATTTT.

The gene calls are TRBV10-3 and TRBJ2-3; 8 bases map to TRBD2. Losses at the gene ends were 6 bases for V and 4 bases for J; bases not matched to a gene: 6. CDR1 is ENHRY and CDR2 is SYGVKD in the germline V gene. This CDR3 has 14 residues. The CDR3 DNA reads TGTGCCATCAGACCCGGGGGGGAGGCAGATACGCAGTATTTT. Its translation: CAIRPGGEADTQYF.

The rearrangement links TRBV6-1 to TRBJ2-3; 9 bases agree with TRBD2. CDR1 MNHNS and CDR2 SASEGT come from the germline V gene. Trimming took 4 bases from V and 3 from J; bases not matched to a gene: 11. CDR3 length: 17 residues. The CDR3 coding sequence is TGTGCCAGCAGTGCACTTGGCGGGGGGGATGCGACAGATACGCAGTATTTT. Translated, it gives CASSALGGGDATDTQYF.

The chain combines TRBV19 with TRBJ1-2; TRBD1 matches 11 bases. The CDR3 covers 15 residues. Germline loops: CDR1 LNHDA, CDR2 SQIVND (reference sequence). V shed 5 bases and J 3 bases; nucleotides not matched to a gene: 5. The CDR3, as DNA: TGTGCCAGTAGTCTGTGGACAGGGGGCGACTATGGCTACACCTTC. Amino acids: CASSLWTGGDYGYTF.

Points on this clonotype: Just one base apart from a much larger clone, this may be a read error. The chain is built from TRBV2 and TRBJ2-2, with a weak D call TRBD1 (6 bases). Trimming cost V 4 bases and J 5 bases, with 11 bases left between them. CDR1 SNHLY and CDR2 FYNNEI come from the germline V gene. The CDR3 is 14 amino acids. CDR3 sequence: CASSGQQGTGELFF. The CDR3 DNA follows: TGTGCCAGCAGTGGACAACAGGGTACCGGGGAGCTGTTTTTT.